This T cell receptor beta chain derives from a study of cytomegalovirus exposure and HLA in healthy donors (dated by TCRdb to 2016 to 2017). Study-wide context: According to an earlier analysis of a few hundred of the donors, roughly 180 million T cells yielded 95 million to 140 million unique TCR beta sequences and 276 Gb of sequence data. The number of typed donors differed by locus: about 620-630 for A, B, C, DRB1 and DQB1; some 500 for DQA1; roughly 600 for DPA1; and 400 to 480 for DPB1. About 280 gigabases of sequencing data and approximately 92 million unique TCR sequences made up an early release that covered around 640 HLA-typed donors. In an earlier analysis of several hundred of the donors, high-throughput TCR beta sequencing was used to judge whether each TCR beta V gene segment behaved as functional or pseudogenic. The aim of the study was to test whether cataloging public T cell receptors could identify signatures of past pathogen exposure. Of the 300 to 400 genotyped donors, 65% to 90% fell in the genetic ancestry cluster associated with self-reported Caucasian donors. Among some 410 genotyped donors of the cohort, an average of approximately 240,000 unique TCR beta nucleotide sequences was sequenced per donor, of which roughly 18% were non-productive. To study patterns of TCR occurrence, a later analysis re-analyzed previously published TCR beta repertoires from more than 550 donors and added high-resolution HLA genotyping. In addition to the first cohort of 650 to 800 subjects, a separate validation cohort of 120 different subjects was used. To predict cytomegalovirus infection status, the study combined high-throughput TCR immunosequencing, statistical association of individual TCRs with disease status, and machine learning. Rather than drawing on any new phenotypic data, the later analysis identified candidate immune exposures from TCR beta sequences and the way those sequences occurred across donors. All discovery cohort repertoires had been generated on a single sequencing platform. Donor age, sex, ethnicity and CMV serostatus were compiled together with the repertoire data. A later genetic analysis used genome-wide SNP genotypes for about 60% of the roughly 700 donors, treating that subset as a discovery cohort. HLA typing covered class I and class II loci at four-digit resolution. The T cell repertoires of 700 or so subjects were profiled by immunosequencing and related to cytomegalovirus serostatus. Four or five DR-DQ haplotypes were treated as single units for association and clustering because of strong linkage in the cohort.

The cohort consisted of 670 or so healthy bone marrow donors. Cohort members were all nominally healthy when sampled, although unrecorded immune exposures were likely present. The donor tested CMV seropositive and was one of the 289 seropositive cohort members. A peripheral blood sample was provided by each donor, and peripheral blood mononuclear cells were used for TCR beta sequencing. The Qiagen DNeasy Blood Extraction Kit was used to extract genomic DNA from the blood cell samples. General findings and caveats noted by the study authors: According to the authors, the approach could potentially be generalized to other disease states and immunological phenotypes. In the study, about 150 TCR beta chains were listed as associated with cytomegalovirus. A few of the identified cytomegalovirus-associated TCR beta chains were confirmed in vitro to be specific for cytomegalovirus antigens. In both the original and validation cohorts, the classifier was reported to diagnose cytomegalovirus status with high specificity and sensitivity. About 15 rarely observed V segments, including chromosome 9 orphons, were excluded from the earlier analysis of about 610 of the donors because counts were too low. A group of highly shared sequence variants was considered likely to be a technical artifact of the sequencing pipeline. An earlier analysis of approximately 590 of the donors showed that most TCR beta V segments appeared in productive rearrangements either about 87% or about 30% of the time, which broadly matched IMGT annotations. Compared with the 666-donor mean, donors in an Asian-associated ancestry cluster had fewer N-insertions in productive TCRs, according to a later genetic analysis. Compared with equally common non-associated chains, HLA-associated TCR beta chains in a later analysis were more clonally expanded and had lower generation probabilities. A further reported finding was that TCR beta sequences accurately predicted the HLA-A and HLA-B alleles for most subjects in the first cohort. According to a later analysis, TCR association rates differed among HLA loci, with DRB1 alleles showing the most associated TCRs and HLA-C alleles showing the fewest. In a later analysis, several top co-occurrence clusters were reported to appear linked to parvovirus B19, influenza, CMV and Epstein-Barr virus. Only TCR beta chains were sequenced in this cohort, and the absence of alpha or paired-chain data limited detectable features. An association between a missense DCLRE1C variant and V-gene and J-gene trimming of TCR beta chains was found in a later genetic analysis and replicated in an independent cohort. Assigning TCR associations to individual alleles was difficult when HLA alleles, especially DR and DQ, strongly co-occurred. For the cohort, immune exposure information was limited to CMV serostatus. Because HLA typing was unavailable for some donors at each locus, only the typed subset was used in association tests. The presence/absence analyses assumed that sequencing depth was roughly uniform across donors, and that assumption may not be true. Correlated functional status among segregating V segments might reflect linkage disequilibrium, but an unknown experimental factor could not be ruled out. In a later analysis, 16,951 TCR beta sequences were associated with specific HLA alleles at a false discovery rate of 0.05. Most CMV-associated TCR beta chains appeared to be HLA-restricted in a later analysis, and the HLA associations seemed to be driven largely by CMV exposure. While some public TCRs were present in many individuals, most TCR sequences turned up only very rarely across donors.

This clone has only a few counts. Its antigen is unknown. The record has no base qualities; no much larger clone is one base away. The protocol used for the library was the immunoSEQ multiplex PCR assay. For the multiplex PCR, a mixture combining 60 forward primers for TCR Vbeta segments and 13 reverse primers for TCR Jbeta segments was used. The CDR3 region of rearranged TCR beta genes was amplified from genomic DNA with a multiplex PCR assay. On the Illumina HiSeq System, the amplified TCR beta libraries were sequenced as 87-base-pair reads. Per the original workflow: In a later analysis, tens of millions of unique TCR beta chains were counted across the 690 or so repertoires, and roughly 10 million of these chains were shared by at least two donors. To remove PCR and sequencing errors, raw reads were error-corrected and collapsed into unique sequences using a nearest-neighbor algorithm that merged closely related sequences. CDR3 sequences were aligned to IMGT reference sequences to assign V, D and J gene segments. Each retained sequence needed at least a six-nucleotide match to both a V gene segment and a J gene segment. Rearrangements were classified as productive when the CDR3 lacked stop codons and remained in frame with V and J, and all other rearrangements were classified as non-productive. Following IMGT convention, CDR3 was defined as the stretch from the second conserved V-encoded cysteine to the conserved J-encoded phenylalanine. Sequences without an unambiguous match to a single V gene segment were excluded from the earlier analysis of several hundred of the donors. An earlier analysis of 450 to 650 of the donors called V segments functional above 56.7% productive rearrangements and segregating when the between-donor standard deviation exceeded 5%. To diagnose cytomegalovirus status from the catalog of TCR beta chain sequences, a statistical classification framework was built. A later analysis assigned V and J genes by comparing TCR nucleotide sequences with IMGT/GENE-DB human TR gene sequences. In a later analysis, CDR3 sequences and most-parsimonious VDJ recombination scenarios were assigned using the TCRdist pipeline. In a later analysis, each TCR beta chain was defined by its CDR3 amino acid sequence together with its V-gene family, and reads without a unique V-gene family were excluded. In a later analysis, 450 to 600 highly shared, low-generation-probability nucleotide sequences were removed to address suspected cross-contamination and a sequencing artifact. In a later analysis, a clonal expansion index was calculated for each public chain from normalized within-repertoire ranks of inferred template counts. In a later analysis, generation probabilities were computed with a VDJ recombination model fitted to out-of-frame rearrangements, and the resulting probabilities were checked against IGoR. In a later analysis, TCR-TCR, TCR-HLA and TCR-CMV co-occurrence was scored with hypergeometric tests, and a repertoire-size bias correction was applied to TCR pairs. To estimate false discovery rates, a later analysis permuted the HLA or CMV assignments 20 times. A later analysis grouped co-occurring TCRs with DBSCAN, adding TCRdist sequence similarity when clustering within HLA-allele-positive subsets. Repertoires with fewer than 30,000 or more than 120,000 public chains, plus five repertoires with anomalous nucleotide sharing, were excluded from co-occurrence clustering. As stored in TCRdb, this immuneACCESS dataset retains in-frame rearrangements with V and J assigned. A fraction of the clones does not appear; measured against another copy, unresolved V genes explain less than half of the discrepancy, and the remainder lacks a known reason. That table supplies the V and J calls and clone size; D and trimming were determined from the DNA. A total of roughly 300,000 clones appear in this sample, 80% to 90% of them only once. The biggest ten clones account for roughly 4% of the sample.

The receptor comes from a man in his forties in good health and CMV-seropositive. The material sequenced was PBMCs.

The CDR3 loop reads CASSESQGNFYGYTF. DNA sequence: TGTGCCAGCAGTGAGTCACAGGGGAATTTCTATGGCTACACCTTC. The chain is assembled from TRBV6-1 and TRBJ1-2, with 7 junctional bases fitting TRBD1. Taken from cysteine to phenylalanine, the CDR3 has 15 residues. The entry retains the CDR3 DNA only, 45 bases that are in frame from base 1. The V end gives up 3 bases and the J end 4 bases, leaving 8 bases in the junction not matched to a gene. The germline V gene gives CDR1 as MNHNS and CDR2 as SASEGT.